This T cell receptor (beta chain) is from a study of CD8 T cells in Susac syndrome. Reverse transcription of about 0.45 to 1 ug RNA was carried out with random hexamers. The TCR beta CDR3 was amplified by immunoSEQ multiplex PCR across 54 Vbeta, 13 Jbeta. One entry per CDR3 protein results from TCRdb running MiXCR on the immunoSEQ multiplex PCR reads. This table holds 100,000 to 150,000 distinct CDR3 sequences, more than 85% found once. The germline V gene has CDR1 GTSNPN and CDR2 SVGIG (reference sequence). Losses at the gene ends were 1 base for V and 5 bases for J; bases not matched to a gene: 2. The CDR3 consists of 14 residues.

The sample consisted of CD8+ T cells from PBMCs. The clonotype was recovered from a human donor with multiple sclerosis. The V call is TRBV30, the J call TRBJ1-5; 10 bases match TRBD1. DNA for the CDR3: TGTGCCTGGAGTGCGGGACAGGGGTATCAGCCCCAGCATTTT. It translates to CAWSAGQGYQPQHF. The complete variable domain, with remaining parts taken from reference TRBV30 and TRBJ1-5, reads SQTIHQWPATLVQPVGSPLSLECTVEGTSNPNLYWYRQAAGRGLQLLFYSVGIGQISSEVPQNLSASRPQDRQFILSSKKLLLSDSGFYLCAWSAGQGYQPQHFGDGTRLSIL.